Presented here are 27 T cell receptor beta chains from one specimen sequenced in a study of PD-L1 blockade in urothelial cancer. Stated time point: peripheral blood 6 weeks after treatment start. Assay: immunoSEQ multiplex PCR; the TCRdb copy retains only in-frame clones and omits some. The table lists 53,000 or so clones, 88% of them singletons, with 2% to 2.5% in the top ten. Source: PBMCs, taken around atezolizumab (anti-PD-L1) treatment. The receptor set was obtained from a man aged 60 to 75 with urothelial cancer.

The V and J genes are TRBV25-1 and TRBJ2-5; the D gene is possibly TRBD2 (5 bases). Trimming left V 2 bases short and J 4 bases short, with 8 bases between. Germline CDR1 is MGHDK and CDR2 is SYGVNS. The CDR3 covers 13 residues. The CDR3 DNA reads TGTGCCAGCAGTGAAGGAGGAAGAGAGACCCAGTACTTC. Translating it yields CASSEGGRETQYF.

This chain links TRBV15 with TRBJ2-3, with D unclear. V lost 0 bases and J lost 7, with 5 bases in between. Germline-derived CDR1 and CDR2 are LNHNV and YYDKDF (reference sequence). This CDR3 has 12 residues. This CDR3 is CATSRDANTQYF. CDR3 sequence (DNA): TGTGCCACCAGCAGAGATGCGAATACGCAGTATTTT.

The chain has TRBV27 and TRBJ1-2; D is unclear. Germline assignment: CDR1 MNHEY and CDR2 SMNVEV (reference sequence). The CDR3 has 15 residues. V lost 6 bases to trimming and J lost 1 base, with 15 bases between them. DNA of the CDR3: TGTGCCAGCAGCCCCTTGTTGGGCTATAACTATGGCTACACCTTC. Its protein is CASSPLLGYNYGYTF.

The chain carries TRBV6-5 and TRBJ1-3, with 9 bases lining up with TRBD1. Germline-derived CDR1 and CDR2 are MNHEY and SVGAGI. V lost 11 bases, J lost 4 bases, and 6 bases stayed unmatched. The CDR3 runs to 13 residues. CDR3: CASTGGAGNTIYF. The CDR3 DNA is TGTGCCTCCACAGGGGGCGCCGGAAACACCATATATTTT.

The rearrangement links TRBV15 to TRBJ2-5, with a weak D call TRBD2 (5 bases). This CDR3 spans 18 amino acids. Germline lookup yields CDR1 LNHNV and CDR2 YYDKDF (reference sequence). V was trimmed by 0 bases and J by 2 bases, leaving 19 bases between them. CDR3 DNA sequence: TGTGCCACCAGCAGAGATAGGGCTAGCTCATATCAACAAGAGACCCAGTACTTC. Protein product: CATSRDRASSYQQETQYF.

The rearrangement uses TRBV2 and TRBJ2-2, with D maybe TRBD2 (6 bases). The germline gives CDR1 SNHLY, CDR2 FYNNEI. V was trimmed by 2 bases and J by 0 bases, leaving 10 bases between them. This CDR3 contains 16 residues. The CDR3 nucleotides are TGTGCCAGCAGTGAATATGGCGGGACGAACACCGGGGAGCTGTTTTTT. This codes for CASSEYGGTNTGELFF.

V usage is TRBV6-1 and J usage is TRBJ2-5, with D maybe TRBD1 (7 bases). Trimming pared 7 bases from V and 5 bases from J, leaving 17 bases between. The CDR3 spans 14 residues. The germline gives CDR1 MNHNS, CDR2 SASEGT. The CDR3 loop reads CASTGGGGGETQYF. The CDR3 DNA reads TGTGCCAGCACCGGAGGCGGAGGGGGCGAGACCCAGTACTTC.

Only one count was recorded for this clone. The genes are TRBV19 and TRBJ1-1; D not resolved. Per the germline V gene, CDR1 is LNHDA and CDR2 is SQIVND (reference sequence). The germline V and J ends were trimmed by 3 bases and 4 bases, with 9 bases remaining between them. The CDR3 length is 13 residues. The CDR3 DNA reads as TGTGCCAGTAGTATCGGTAGTCGCACTGAAGCTTTCTTT. Its translation: CASSIGSRTEAFF.

J is TRBJ2-7 and V is TRBV7-2, with D possibly matching TRBD1 (5 bases). CDR1 is SGHTA, CDR2 FQGNSA, per germline. The CDR3 runs to 17 residues. The V and J ends lost 5 bases and 5 bases respectively, with 25 bases between them. DNA of the CDR3: TGTGCCAGCAGCCCGACCCTTGACCGCCCTTTAGGGGACGAGCAGTACTTC. Its translation: CASSPTLDRPLGDEQYF. The variable domain in full, with the rest retrieved from reference TRBV7-2 and TRBJ2-7, is GAGVSQSPSNKVTEKGKDVELRCDPISGHTALYWYRQSLGQGLEFLIYFQGNSAPDKSGLPSDRFSAERTGGSVSTLTIQRTQQEDSAVYLCASSPTLDRPLGDEQYFGPGTRLTVT.

This clone was recorded once. V gene TRBV18 combines with J gene TRBJ1-3, with D perhaps matching TRBD1 (5 bases). V lost 7 bases to trimming and J lost 4 bases, with 14 bases between them. The length of the CDR3 is 14 residues. Germline CDR1 is KGHSH and CDR2 is LQKENI. The CDR3 DNA sequence: TGTGCCAGCTACAAGCAGGGTATCGGAAACACCATATATTTT. Its protein is CASYKQGIGNTIYF.

This clone was seen just once. The chain uses TRBV9 and TRBJ1-4; no clear D gene. The CDR3 is 12 residues long. CDR1 is SGDLS, CDR2 YYNGEE, per germline. V shed 0 bases and J shed 11 bases, with 8 bases lying between them. This chain's CDR3 is CASSVERGKLFF. Here the CDR3 DNA reads TGTGCCAGCAGCGTAGAACGAGGGAAACTGTTTTTT.

The V and J genes are TRBV4-2 and TRBJ1-5; D might be TRBD1 (6 bases). Trimming left V 3 bases short and J 1 base short, with 13 bases between. Germline V lookup: CDR1 LGHNA, CDR2 YNFKEQ. The CDR3 totals 16 residues. The DNA for the CDR3 is TGTGCCAGCAGCCAGAACGGGGGGGGCAGCAATCAGCCCCAGCATTTT. Translating gives CASSQNGGGSNQPQHF.

The chain uses TRBV6-5 and TRBJ2-6; D is possibly TRBD1 (5 bases). The V and J ends lost 2 bases and 4 bases respectively, with 6 bases between them. Germline CDR1 MNHEY, CDR2 SVGAGI. CDR3 length: 14 residues. CDR3 protein: CASSYRTGANVLTF. In DNA form, the CDR3 reads TGTGCCAGCAGTTACAGGACAGGGGCCAACGTCCTGACTTTC.

The gene calls are TRBV19 and TRBJ2-5; perhaps TRBD2 as D (6 bases). V lost 5 bases and J lost 2, with 27 bases in between. The CDR3 has 19 residues. CDR1 and CDR2 from the germline V gene are LNHDA and SQIVND (reference sequence). For the CDR3, the DNA is TGTGCCAGTAGTGCCGAACATCTACCCACCGGGGGTCGGCAAGAGACCCAGTACTTC. It translates to CASSAEHLPTGGRQETQYF.

The chain has TRBV28 and TRBJ1-1; D gene uncertain. V was shortened by 4 bases and J by 1 base, with 10 bases between the two germline ends. The CDR3 length is 14 residues. The germline gives CDR1 MDHEN, CDR2 SYDVKM. CDR3 sequence reads: CASSYPISNTEAFF. CDR3 DNA sequence: TGTGCCAGCAGTTATCCTATATCGAACACTGAAGCTTTCTTT.

The chain links TRBV28 to TRBJ2-5; 8 positions match TRBD2. This CDR3 comprises 14 residues. The germline CDR1 and CDR2 sequences are MDHEN and SYDVKM. V gave up 7 bases and J gave up 4 bases; unmatched junction bases: 8. Here the CDR3 reads CASTSGGSRETQYF. The CDR3 nucleotides read TGTGCCAGCACCTCGGGGGGGTCTCGAGAGACCCAGTACTTC.

This clone has only a few counts. The chain joins TRBV19 to TRBJ1-2; 8 bases are a match to TRBD1. Losses at the gene ends were 5 bases for V and 4 bases for J; bases not matched to a gene: 15. In germline, CDR1 is LNHDA, CDR2 SQIVND (reference sequence). There are 17 residues in the CDR3. CDR3 DNA sequence: TGTGCCAGTAGTCCCCAGGGGGCGCACATTTCCGGCTATGGCTACACCTTC. It encodes CASSPQGAHISGYGYTF. The full variable domain, rest sourced from reference TRBV19 and TRBJ1-2, is DGGITQSPKYLFRKEGQNVTLSCEQNLNHDAMYWYRQDPGQGLRLIYYSQIVNDFQKGDIAEGYSVSREKKESFPLTVTSAQKNPTAFYLCASSPQGAHISGYGYTFGSGTRLTVV.

The chain is built from TRBV25-1 and TRBJ1-2, with 7 nucleotides matching TRBD1. The germline V gene has CDR1 MGHDK and CDR2 SYGVNS. This CDR3 is built from 13 residues. V was clipped by 6 bases and J by 6 bases; unmatched bases: 7. The CDR3: CASSGLTGDGYTF. The DNA for the CDR3 is TGTGCCAGCAGCGGCCTAACAGGGGATGGCTACACCTTC.

This chain connects TRBV10-1 to TRBJ2-3; no firm D call. The germline V gene encodes CDR1 WNHNN and CDR2 SYGVQD (reference sequence). V shed 0 bases and J shed 0 bases, with 7 bases lying between them. This CDR3 is built from 15 residues. The DNA of the CDR3 is TGCGCCAGCAGTGAGTCCATAGCTAGCACAGATACGCAGTATTTT. Its translation: CASSESIASTDTQYF.

The chain has TRBV25-1 and TRBJ1-1; 7 bases align to TRBD1. The CDR3 has 12 residues. With 9 bases clipped from V and 11 bases from J, the junction kept 12 bases outside the gene matches. From germline, CDR1 is MGHDK and CDR2 SYGVNS. In nucleotides, the CDR3 is TGTGCCAGGAGGACAGGCCCACTCGGGGCTTTCTTT. Protein sequence: CARRTGPLGAFF.

The V and J genes are TRBV5-1 and TRBJ2-1; 11 bases are shared with TRBD1. This CDR3 contains 14 residues. With V trimmed by 4 bases and J by 6 bases, 3 bases remained unmatched. Germline V gene sequence: CDR1 SGHRS, CDR2 YFSETQ. In DNA, the CDR3 is TGCGCCAGCAGCCCCGGGACAGGGGGCAATGAGCAGTTCTTC. Encoded protein: CASSPGTGGNEQFF.

V is TRBV6-5 and J is TRBJ2-7, with D perhaps TRBD1 (5 bases). The CDR3 sequence is 13 residues long. Germline V gene sequence: CDR1 MNHEY, CDR2 SVGAGI. The V end was cut by 8 bases, the J end by 1 base, with 12 bases between. The CDR3 DNA reads as TGTGCCAGCCATCGGTCAGGGTCCTACGAGCAGTACTTC. This encodes CASHRSGSYEQYF.

With regard to this clone: Distinct nucleotide sequences in the sample also encode this CDR3. This chain uses TRBV27 with TRBJ2-7; a weak D match, TRBD2 (7 bases). Trimming removed 8 bases from V and 6 bases from J, with 23 bases in between. Germline-derived CDR1 and CDR2 are MNHEY and SMNVEV (reference sequence). The CDR3 covers 15 residues. The DNA of the CDR3 is TGTGCCAGCTCCTTGGGGGCTAGCGGAAGTCTCGAGCAGTACTTC. This translates into CASSLGASGSLEQYF.

The J gene is TRBJ2-2, the V gene TRBV29-1, with 10 positions matching TRBD2. Germline CDR1 reads SQVTM; CDR2 reads ANQGSEA. This CDR3 comprises 14 residues. With 5 bases clipped from V and 6 bases from J, the junction kept 6 bases outside the gene matches. The CDR3 here is CSVSKREGPGELFF. The CDR3 region has the DNA TGCAGCGTTAGTAAGCGGGAGGGCCCCGGGGAGCTGTTTTTT.

The gene calls are TRBV29-1 and TRBJ2-1; D possibly corresponds to TRBD2 (6 bases). CDR3 length: 14 residues. Germline CDR1 is SQVTM and CDR2 is ANQGSEA. The germline V and J ends were trimmed by 7 bases and 4 bases, with 17 bases remaining between them. CDR3 in amino acids: CSAAPHRGYNEQFF. The CDR3 DNA reads TGCAGCGCCGCCCCCCACCGGGGGTACAATGAGCAGTTCTTC.

This chain connects TRBV19 to TRBJ2-5; 11 bases fit TRBD1. Trimming at V came to 5 bases and at J to 6 bases, leaving 5 bases not matched to a gene. The CDR3 consists of 14 residues. Germline V lookup: CDR1 LNHDA, CDR2 SQIVND (reference sequence). The CDR3 is CASSYGQGAKTQYF. The CDR3 DNA reads TGTGCCAGTAGTTACGGACAGGGGGCAAAGACCCAGTACTTC.

V gene TRBV5-4 combines with J gene TRBJ2-7; 8 nucleotides agree with TRBD1. Trimming removed 0 bases from V and 6 bases from J; junction bases left unmatched: 2. CDR3 size: 13 residues. Germline V lookup: CDR1 SGHNT, CDR2 YYREEE (reference sequence). The CDR3 bases are TGTGCCAGCAGCTTGGGCAGGGGGCCCGAGCAGTACTTC. This gives the protein CASSLGRGPEQYF.